The clone carrying this T cell receptor beta chain was recorded many times. Its cognate antigen is unknown. This sample was included in a study of response to subunit inactivated influenza vaccine. Study results and caveats: After each seasonal influenza vaccination, few new T cells are recruited, the authors suggested.

TCRdb used MiXCR to reprocess the RT-PCR reads, holding one entry per CDR3 protein. The sample holds roughly 700,000 distinct CDR3 sequences, 15% to 18% seen once. Trimming removed 4 bases from V and 1 base from J; junction bases left unmatched: 6. CDR1 and CDR2 from the germline V gene are SQVTM and ANQGSEA. There are 14 residues in the CDR3. The clonotype originates from a man aged 45-65 years who received an inactivated influenza vaccine. The material was PBMCs from blood, obtained 12 days after vaccination. This chain connects TRBV29-1 to TRBJ1-1, with 7 bases identical to TRBD1. The CDR3 spells CSVAPTGENTEAFF. DNA of the CDR3: TGCAGCGTTGCTCCAACAGGGGAGAACACTGAAGCTTTCTTT.